The T cell receptor (beta chain) under discussion was sequenced for a study of T-cell memory formation after mild COVID-19. Broader study findings: A subset of responding clones appeared in pre-infection memory, suggesting cross-reactive memory joined. Among CD4+ contracting clones, most were CM and EM, and CD8+ ones EMRA.

5'RACE primed at constant segments yielded TCR alpha and TCR beta cDNA libraries bearing sample barcodes and UMIs. MiXCR was run by TCRdb on the 5' RACE reads, yielding one entry per CDR3 protein. The data show 30,000 to 45,000 distinct CDR3 sequences, over 9.5% seen once. V lost 1 base to trimming and J lost 5 bases, with 9 bases between them. Germline CDR1 and CDR2: SGHDT and YYEEEE. CDR3 length equals 13 residues. This clonotype occurred many times. What it binds is not known. The TCR was taken from a man aged 18-30 years who had mild COVID-19 (a few samples of this study predate the infection). Cell type and time point are not known. The chain employs TRBV5-6 and TRBJ2-5; perhaps TRBD2 as D (5 bases). The sequenced sample consisted of PBMCs or a T cell subset sorted from them (not recorded which). CDR3 nucleotide sequence: TGTGCCAGCAGCTTGAGCGGTTGGGAGACCCAGTACTTC. Protein product: CASSLSGWETQYF.